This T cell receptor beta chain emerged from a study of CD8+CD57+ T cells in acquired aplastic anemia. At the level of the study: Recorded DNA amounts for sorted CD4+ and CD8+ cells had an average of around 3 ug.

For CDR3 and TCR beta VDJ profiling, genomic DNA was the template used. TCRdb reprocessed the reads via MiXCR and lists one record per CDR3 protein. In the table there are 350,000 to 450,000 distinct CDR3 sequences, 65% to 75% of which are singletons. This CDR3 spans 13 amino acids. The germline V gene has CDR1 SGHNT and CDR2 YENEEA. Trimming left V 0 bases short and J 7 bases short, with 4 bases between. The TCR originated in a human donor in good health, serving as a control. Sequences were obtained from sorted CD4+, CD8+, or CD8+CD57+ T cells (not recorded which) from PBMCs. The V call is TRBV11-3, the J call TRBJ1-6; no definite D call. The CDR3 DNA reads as TGTGCCAGCAGCTTAGAACCAAATTCACCCCTCCACTTT. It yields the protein CASSLEPNSPLHF.